Reported below is one TCR beta chain. Sequencing was performed with immunoSEQ multiplex PCR; in TCRdb, only in-frame clones are kept and a portion is missing. The sample has under 3,500 clones, more than 75% seen once; the top ten hold roughly 21%. The data originate from a study of hypomethylating agent response in myelodysplastic syndrome. Study-level information: Of patients, most of the 11 got azacitidine and 3 of 11 decitabine.

From germline, CDR1 is MNHEY and CDR2 SVGAGI. Trimming removed 0 bases at V and 5 bases at J, with 8 bases between. The CDR3 sequence is 13 residues long. This material consisted of bone marrow, taken before or after starting hypomethylating agent treatment for myelodysplastic syndrome (not recorded which). This sequence was found in a human donor with myelodysplastic syndrome. V and J are TRBV6-5 and TRBJ2-7, with TRBD2 as a possible D gene (6 bases). In nucleotides, the CDR3 is TGTGCCAGCAGTTACTCGGAGGGTAACGAGCAGTACTTC. Translation gives CASSYSEGNEQYF.